Below, 23 T cell receptor beta chains from the same sample are listed, as sequenced in a study of lymphopenia after photon versus proton radiotherapy. TCRdb keeps only in-frame clones here, not all; method: immunoSEQ multiplex PCR. Of about 30,000 clones listed, nearly 95% are singletons. The input for sequencing was peripheral blood, taken from a patient treated with photon-based radiotherapy. These receptor sequences come from a woman aged 45-65 years with cholangiocarcinoma.

V gene TRBV6-5 combines with J gene TRBJ1-2, with 11 nucleotides matching TRBD1. The CDR3 sequence is 15 residues long. Losses at the gene ends were 6 bases for V and 5 bases for J; bases not matched to a gene: 8. CDR1 and CDR2 from the germline V gene are MNHEY and SVGAGI. CDR3 sequence (DNA): TGTGCCAGCAGACGTCCAGGACAGGGGGCGTATGGCTACACCTTC. This codes for CASRRPGQGAYGYTF.

As to this clone: Other DNA sequences within the sample encode an identical CDR3. This chain links TRBV30 with TRBJ1-2; 7 nucleotides match TRBD1. J gave up 11 bases and V 4 bases, and 13 bases lay outside the gene matches. The CDR3 covers 13 residues. Germline-derived CDR1 and CDR2 are GTSNPN and SVGIG (reference sequence). The CDR3 nucleotides read TGTGCCTGGAAAAGACAGGGCGTCGGACGGTACACCTTC. Translating it yields CAWKRQGVGRYTF.

This rearrangement joins TRBV10-3 to TRBJ2-7, with D hard to call. This CDR3 contains 13 residues. V was cut by 7 bases and J by 0 bases, with 10 bases left in between. The germline gives CDR1 ENHRY, CDR2 SYGVKD. DNA for the CDR3: TGTGCCATCAAAAGCCCCAGCTCCTACGAGCAGTACTTC. Residues: CAIKSPSSYEQYF.

The J gene is TRBJ1-2, the V gene TRBV27; a possible D gene is TRBD1 (6 bases). Trimming took 8 bases from V and 7 from J, leaving 17 bases between them. The germline V gene has CDR1 MNHEY and CDR2 SMNVEV (reference sequence). CDR3 length: 13 residues. The CDR3 DNA sequence: TGTGCCAGCCACGGGATGGGGGGCCGTGGCTACACCTTC. This translates into CASHGMGGRGYTF.

V is TRBV30 and J is TRBJ1-4, with D uncertain. Per the germline V gene, CDR1 is GTSNPN and CDR2 is SVGIG (reference sequence). The CDR3 length is 15 residues. V lost 0 bases, J lost 0 bases, and 8 bases lay in between. CDR3 protein: CAWSVQAATNEKLFF. The DNA for the CDR3 is TGTGCCTGGAGTGTACAAGCGGCAACTAATGAAAAACTGTTTTTT.

The chain couples TRBV7-9 to TRBJ2-2; D remains ambiguous. V dropped 8 bases and J dropped 7 bases, with 8 bases sitting between them. Germline loops: CDR1 SEHNR, CDR2 FQNEAQ (reference sequence). CDR3 size: 11 residues. CDR3 amino acids: CASSRGGELFF. CDR3 DNA sequence: TGTGCCAGCTCACGTGGCGGGGAGCTGTTTTTT.

This chain links TRBV2 with TRBJ2-7; the D gene is possibly TRBD1 (5 bases). This CDR3 region has 15 residues. Germline V gene sequence: CDR1 SNHLY, CDR2 FYNNEI. Between the trimmed V and J ends, which lost 2 bases and 0 bases, there was a span of 11 bases. CDR3 nucleotide sequence: TGTGCCAGCAGTGAATCCAGGGAAAGCTCCTACGAGCAGTACTTC. Translation: CASSESRESSYEQYF.

J is TRBJ1-1 and V is TRBV5-5, with D maybe TRBD1 (6 bases). Germline CDR1 SGHKS, CDR2 YYEKEE (reference sequence). With 5 bases removed from V and 3 bases from J, the gap between germline ends came to 11 bases. This CDR3 spans 13 amino acids. CDR3 DNA: TGTGCCAGCAGGTTACAGGGAGACACTGAAGCTTTCTTT. It is translated as CASRLQGDTEAFF.

The V and J genes are TRBV19 and TRBJ1-1; D perhaps matches TRBD1 (5 bases). Germline V gives CDR1 LNHDA, CDR2 SQIVND (reference sequence). The CDR3 has 15 residues. Trimming shortened V by 1 base and J by 1 base, and 10 bases separated the two germline ends. In DNA form, the CDR3 reads TGTGCCAGTAGTATAGGACAGAGGACGAACACTGAAGCTTTCTTT. Its translation: CASSIGQRTNTEAFF.

The chain combines TRBV5-1 with TRBJ1-1; TRBD1 might be the D (5 bases). The germline gives CDR1 SGHRS, CDR2 YFSETQ. This CDR3 contains 15 residues. V gave up 0 bases and J gave up 0 bases, with 9 bases separating them. For the CDR3, the DNA is TGCGCCAGCAGCTTGGGGGGCAGGATGAACACTGAAGCTTTCTTT. The encoded protein is CASSLGGRMNTEAFF.

This chain links TRBV11-3 with TRBJ2-5, with D perhaps TRBD1 (5 bases). CDR1 and CDR2 from the germline V gene are SGHNT and YENEEA. V was clipped by 4 bases and J by 4 bases, with 16 bases between them. The CDR3 is 15 amino acids. For the CDR3, the DNA is TGTGCCAGCAGCTCGAATGGGGCCCCGGGAGAGACCCAGTACTTC. Translated: CASSSNGAPGETQYF.

A single count supports this clone. This sequence joins TRBV12-1 and TRBJ2-3; the table names TRBD2, a call not compared with the DNA. TRBV12-1 constitutes a pseudogene. The CDR3 extends over 16 amino acids. CDR3 sequence: CASSFAKSVGTDTQYF. CDR3 DNA: TGTGCCAGCAGCTTTGCGAAGAGCGTCGGGACAGATACGCAGTATTTT.

J is TRBJ1-4 and V is TRBV5-5, with TRBD1 identical over 10 bases. The trim removed 4 bases at V and 7 bases at J, leaving 22 bases unmatched. CDR3 size: 20 residues. The germline CDR1 and CDR2 sequences are SGHKS and YYEKEE (reference sequence). Written as DNA, the CDR3 is TGTGCCAGCAGCCCCTGGGGGCAGACCGGGACAGGGGCTATGAGTGAAAAACTGTTTTTT. This gives the protein CASSPWGQTGTGAMSEKLFF.

The genes are TRBV4-3 and TRBJ2-7; TRBD2 might be the D (5 bases). The CDR3 length is 19 residues. CDR1 is LGHNA, CDR2 YSLEER, per germline. Deletions cut 4 bases from V and 6 bases from J, with 31 bases between. DNA of the CDR3: TGCGCCAGCAGCCCAAACCAGAACACATTGGGATACGGGATACGCGAGCAGTACTTC. It specifies CASSPNQNTLGYGIREQYF.

This clone was seen only once. This chain joins TRBV27 and TRBJ1-1; 7 bases fit TRBD1. The trim removed 4 bases at V and 2 bases at J, leaving 7 bases unmatched. The V gene's germline CDR1 is MNHEY and CDR2 SMNVEV (reference sequence). The CDR3 consists of 15 residues. CDR3 region: CASSSTGSHNTEAFF. The CDR3, as DNA: TGTGCCAGCAGTTCGACAGGGTCTCATAACACTGAAGCTTTCTTT.

The chain is built from TRBV6-5 and TRBJ1-2; tentative D call: TRBD1 (5 bases). The V end was cut by 4 bases, the J end by 4 bases, with 13 bases between. Germline V gene data show CDR1 as MNHEY and CDR2 as SVGAGI. This CDR3 contains 14 residues. In DNA, the CDR3 is TGTGCCAGCAGTTTTACAGGAGGCGGCTATGGCTACACCTTC. Translating gives CASSFTGGGYGYTF.

The chain has TRBV28 and TRBJ1-2; D ambiguous. The CDR3 has 12 amino acids. Per germline, CDR1 MDHEN and CDR2 SYDVKM. Trimming took off 5 bases at V and 1 base at J, with 5 bases between the two ends. As DNA, the CDR3 is TGTGCCAGCAGTGAGAGTAACTATGGCTACACCTTC. Its protein is CASSESNYGYTF.

CDR3 in DNA: TGTGCCAGCAGCAAGGTCTACCGGGAGACTGAAGCTTTCTTT. It translates to CASSKVYRETEAFF. This chain connects TRBV11-2 to TRBJ1-1; D remains unclear. Per the germline V gene, CDR1 is SGHAT and CDR2 is FQNNGV. V shed 5 bases and J shed 5 bases, with 15 bases lying between them. The length of the CDR3 is 14 residues.

The chain uses TRBV19 and TRBJ1-1; D is unresolved. The germline V and J ends were trimmed by 9 bases and 1 base, with 6 bases remaining between them. The CDR3 sequence is 11 residues long. Looked up from germline, CDR1 is LNHDA and CDR2 is SQIVND (reference sequence). CDR3 loop: CASFWNTEAFF. CDR3 sequence (DNA): TGTGCCAGCTTCTGGAACACTGAAGCTTTCTTT.

This clone has just one count. This chain links TRBV4-3 with TRBJ2-7, with a weak D call TRBD2 (5 bases). The CDR3 has 14 amino acids. V lost 0 bases and J lost 1, with 7 bases in between. The germline V gene has CDR1 LGHNA and CDR2 YSLEER. CDR3 in amino acids: CASSQDPGSYEQYF. The DNA for the CDR3 is TGCGCCAGCAGCCAAGATCCGGGATCCTACGAGCAGTACTTC.

CDR3 in amino acids: CASSVTGNTEAFF. The CDR3 DNA reads as TGTGCCAGCAGCGTAACGGGAAACACTGAAGCTTTCTTT. The chain combines TRBV9 with TRBJ1-1; D gene ambiguous. From germline, CDR1 is SGDLS and CDR2 YYNGEE. V was cut by 1 base and J by 2 bases, with 6 bases left in between. The CDR3 is 13 residues long.

The V call is TRBV7-2, the J call TRBJ1-6; D is ambiguous. Deletions cut 8 bases from V and 1 base from J, with 12 bases between. From germline, CDR1 is SGHTA and CDR2 FQGNSA. This CDR3 has 15 residues. The CDR3 loop reads CASAPSGSYNSPLHF. The CDR3 DNA is TGTGCCAGCGCCCCCTCGGGGTCCTATAATTCACCCCTCCACTTT.

The rearrangement joins TRBV11-2 to TRBJ1-5, with D possibly matching TRBD1 (5 bases). CDR3 length equals 15 residues. The germline gives CDR1 SGHAT, CDR2 FQNNGV. Trimming removed 5 bases at V and 0 bases at J, with 11 bases between. The CDR3 region is CASSLGGNSNQPQHF. The CDR3 DNA follows: TGTGCCAGCAGCCTTGGGGGGAATAGCAATCAGCCCCAGCATTTT.